Below are 27 T cell receptor beta chains sequenced from a single sample in a study of monozygotic twins with inflammatory bowel disease (dated by TCRdb to about 2019). To prepare the library, 5' RACE was applied. Instrument on record: Illumina HiSeq 2500. With the reads reprocessed by TCRdb, a single entry stands for each CDR3 protein sequence and no DNA is reported. This sample's table contains about 210,000 distinct CDR3 sequences. The ten largest clones take up approximately 1.6% of the sample. Sequencing input: blood. These TCRs come from a human donor with ulcerative colitis or Crohn's disease, or a healthy co-twin of an affected twin (not recorded which).

The chain uses TRBV27 and TRBJ2-7; TCRdb's D call of TRBD1 is untestable without DNA. Germline loops: CDR1 MNHEY, CDR2 SMNVEV (reference sequence). This CDR3 has 14 residues. The CDR3 sequence: CASSLSGGPYEQYF.

This sequence joins TRBV7-9 and TRBJ1-5; as DNA is missing, the TRBD1 call by TCRdb cannot be tested. The CDR3 is 14 amino acids. Germline CDR1 and CDR2: SEHNR and FQNEAQ (reference sequence). The CDR3 here is CASSLARGNQPQHF.

The rearrangement joins TRBV10-1 to TRBJ1-6. The CDR3 is 15 residues long. CDR1 and CDR2 (germline): WNHNN, SYGVQD (reference sequence). The CDR3: CASSEGSSYNSPLHF.

The rearrangement joins TRBV2 to TRBJ2-1; with no DNA, the TCRdb D assignment of TRBD1 cannot be verified. The CDR3 has 16 residues. Germline V lookup: CDR1 SNHLY, CDR2 FYNNEI. The CDR3 here is CASSPTIRGGNFEQFF.

The chain is built from TRBV27 and TRBJ1-1; the TCRdb D gene call, TRBD1, has no DNA to confirm it. Germline V lookup: CDR1 MNHEY, CDR2 SMNVEV (reference sequence). This CDR3 is 15 amino acids long. CDR3 protein: CASSPRQGARTEAFF.

The rearrangement joins TRBV18 to TRBJ2-1; without DNA, the TCRdb call of TRBD1 cannot be checked. The CDR3 runs to 11 residues. Germline-derived CDR1 and CDR2 are KGHSH and LQKENI. This CDR3 is CASSTDRKQFF. The full variable domain, completed using reference TRBV18 and TRBJ2-1, is NAGVMQNPRHLVRRRGQEARLRCSPMKGHSHVYWYRQLPEEGLKFMVYLQKENIIDESGMPKERFSAEFPKEGPSILRIQQVVRGDSAAYFCASSTDRKQFFGPGTRLTVL.

The chain carries TRBV29-1 and TRBJ2-7; TCRdb indicates TRBD2, and absent DNA this call remains unverified. Per germline, CDR1 SQVTM and CDR2 ANQGSEA. The CDR3 contains 14 residues. CDR3: CSAIIADYRYEQYF.

The CDR3 protein is CASSITRTPGNTIYF. V gene TRBV7-6 combines with J gene TRBJ1-3. Germline values: CDR1 SGHVS, CDR2 FNYEAQ. The CDR3 is 15 residues long.

The rearrangement links TRBV11-2 to TRBJ2-3; TCRdb lists TRBD2, though no DNA is available to test this call. This CDR3 spans 18 amino acids. CDR1 SGHAT and CDR2 FQNNGV come from the germline V gene. The CDR3 region is CASSLDSGGLGITDTQYF. The whole variable domain, remainder taken from reference TRBV11-2 and TRBJ2-3, is EAGVAQSPRYKIIEKRQSVAFWCNPISGHATLYWYQQILGQGPKLLIQFQNNGVVDDSQLPKDRFSAERLKGVDSTLKIQPAKLEDSAVYLCASSLDSGGLGITDTQYFGPGTRLTVL.

The chain links TRBV12-3 or TRBV12-4 to TRBJ1-2; the TRBD1 assignment by TCRdb is unverifiable without DNA. The CDR3 has 15 residues. CDR3 protein: CASSPLRDSLYGYTF.

The chain is built from TRBV20-1 and TRBJ1-1. The CDR3 length is 13 residues. Germline CDR1 DFQATT, CDR2 SNEGSKA (reference sequence). CDR3 region: CSAYVELNTEAFF.

The gene calls are TRBV20-1 and TRBJ1-5. The CDR3 is made up of 13 amino acids. Germline values: CDR1 DFQATT, CDR2 SNEGSKA (reference sequence). The CDR3 is CSASVQINQPQHF.

The V gene is TRBV6-2 or TRBV6-3, the J gene TRBJ2-2; TCRdb outputs TRBD1, but without DNA this stays unchecked. This CDR3 region has 16 residues. Germline V gives CDR1 MNHEY, CDR2 SVGEGT. This chain's CDR3 is CASQSPTGVWTGELFF.

This sequence joins TRBV5-1 and TRBJ1-3. CDR1 SGHRS and CDR2 YFSETQ come from the germline V gene. This CDR3 region has 15 residues. CDR3 sequence: CASSLIGPTENTIYF.

The chain combines TRBV7-9 with TRBJ2-3; as DNA is missing, the TRBD1 call by TCRdb cannot be tested. The V gene's germline CDR1 is SEHNR and CDR2 FQNEAQ (reference sequence). CDR3 length: 14 residues. Here the CDR3 reads CASSFEGNTDTQYF.

The J gene is TRBJ1-1, the V gene TRBV20-1; with no DNA, the TCRdb D assignment of TRBD1 cannot be verified. The CDR3 extends over 14 amino acids. CDR1 DFQATT and CDR2 SNEGSKA come from the germline V gene (reference sequence). The CDR3 is CSGRPGIGNTEAFF.

The chain combines TRBV5-5 with TRBJ2-5; TCRdb designates TRBD2, a call that cannot be tested without DNA. Germline assignment: CDR1 SGHKS and CDR2 YYEKEE (reference sequence). The CDR3 runs 16 residues. CDR3 loop: CASSLLSGTPRETQYF.

This chain connects TRBV11-2 to TRBJ2-3; the TRBD2 assignment by TCRdb is unverifiable without DNA. CDR1 is SGHAT, CDR2 FQNNGV, per germline. The CDR3 is made up of 17 amino acids. CDR3 sequence: CASSLYGSSGGAGTQYF.

This chain joins TRBV5-1 and TRBJ2-1; checking the TCRdb D call of TRBD2 is not possible without DNA. The germline V gene encodes CDR1 SGHRS and CDR2 YFSETQ. The CDR3 covers 15 residues. Here the CDR3 reads CASSLLAGGQDEQFF.

This chain uses TRBV5-1 with TRBJ1-4; the D call from TCRdb, TRBD1, cannot be confirmed without DNA. This CDR3 is 14 amino acids long. Germline V gene sequence: CDR1 SGHRS, CDR2 YFSETQ. The CDR3 region is CASSLGQTDFGLFF.

The chain employs TRBV20-1 and TRBJ1-5; as DNA is missing, the TRBD1 call by TCRdb cannot be tested. The length of the CDR3 is 13 residues. The germline V gene encodes CDR1 DFQATT and CDR2 SNEGSKA (reference sequence). CDR3 sequence: CRVPGGAGQPQHF.

The chain joins TRBV20-1 to TRBJ1-5. The CDR3 loop spans 11 amino acids. Germline V gene lookup returns CDR1 DFQATT and CDR2 SNEGSKA (reference sequence). CDR3 in amino acids: CSARSNQPQHF.

The chain links TRBV6-5 to TRBJ2-1. The CDR3 is 13 amino acids. Germline CDR1 is MNHEY and CDR2 is SVGAGI. The CDR3 protein is CASSYSTDNEQFF.

The CDR3 is CASGLSQVHNEQFF. The chain uses TRBV12-5 and TRBJ2-1. Germline CDR1 reads LGHNT; CDR2 reads FRNRAP. CDR3 size: 14 residues.

The V and J genes are TRBV5-1 and TRBJ1-3; without DNA, the TCRdb call of TRBD1 cannot be checked. There are 16 residues in the CDR3. Germline CDR1 is SGHRS and CDR2 is YFSETQ. CDR3 loop: CASSQTVGGFGNTIYF.

V gene TRBV5-1 combines with J gene TRBJ1-1. The CDR3 runs 17 residues. CDR1 and CDR2 (germline): SGHRS, YFSETQ. CDR3 protein: CASSLYPIPDGPTEAFF.

The rearrangement joins TRBV7-2 to TRBJ2-1; the D call from TCRdb, TRBD2, cannot be confirmed without DNA. This CDR3 comprises 14 residues. Per the germline V gene, CDR1 is SGHTA and CDR2 is FQGNSA. The CDR3 loop is CASSPDSTGGKQFF.